The 14 T cell receptor beta chains listed next were all sequenced from one sample in a study of long-term antiretroviral therapy in people with HIV (dated by TCRdb to 2022 to 2024). Sequencing of the TRB variable region was done with the immunoSEQ hsTCRB v3.0 assay at survey level resolution. TCRdb provides this immuneACCESS table in a form limited to in-frame rearrangements. Some clones are lacking; in checked studies, under half of them reflect an unresolved V gene, and why the rest are absent is not known. This sample comprises some 16,000 clones, about three quarters of them detected only once. Jointly, the top ten make up more than 14% of the sample. The source was unsorted PBMCs, collected 2.1 to 2.2 years before starting antiretroviral therapy. These receptors came from a man aged 30-40 years with HIV.

The chain uses TRBV28 and TRBJ2-2; D unclear. The CDR3 runs to 16 residues. V was shortened by 1 base and J by 5 bases, with 14 bases between the two germline ends. Germline CDR1 reads MDHEN; CDR2 reads SYDVKM. The CDR3 coding sequence is TGTGCCAGCAGTTTATTCCTAGGGTTTGGGACCGGGGAGCTGTTTTTT. Translation: CASSLFLGFGTGELFF.

With regard to this clone: The junction departs from germline at one end; a sequencing error may be responsible. This chain uses TRBV28 with TRBJ2-1; either TRBD1 or TRBD2 may supply D (5 bases each). The germline V gene has CDR1 MDHEN and CDR2 SYDVKM. The CDR3 has 15 residues. The CDR3 spells CASSTRPEAGSMCIF. CDR3 coding DNA: TGTGCCAGCAGTACCCGGCCTGAGGCAGGGAGCATGTGTATCTTC.

Of note for this clone: A junction boundary mismatches the germline segment, possibly from a read error. The chain joins TRBV5-4 to TRBJ2-7, with unresolved D. CDR3 length: 13 residues. Germline values: CDR1 SGHNT, CDR2 YYREEE (reference sequence). CDR3 sequence (DNA): TGCCAGCTCGGATCGGTGTACTCCTACGAGCAGTACTTC. Protein product: CQLGSVYSYEQYF.

The rearrangement uses TRBV2 and TRBJ2-3; either TRBD1 or TRBD2 may fit D (6 bases each). This CDR3 has 14 residues. V lost 7 bases to trimming and J lost 1 base, with 12 bases between them. From germline, CDR1 is SNHLY and CDR2 FYNNEI. The CDR3: CASKGGGGTDTQYF. DNA of the CDR3: TGTGCCAGCAAGGGGGGCGGCGGCACAGATACGCAGTATTTT.

This chain uses TRBV6-1 with TRBJ1-1; 7 nucleotides line up with TRBD1. This CDR3 is built from 14 residues. V shed 7 bases and J 2 bases; nucleotides not matched to a gene: 7. From germline, CDR1 is MNHNS and CDR2 SASEGT. Here the CDR3 DNA reads TGTGCCAGCAACCCCGACAGGGTAAACACTGAAGCTTTCTTT. Amino acid sequence: CASNPDRVNTEAFF.

The rearrangement uses TRBV6-5 and TRBJ1-1, with no clear D. The CDR3 extends over 12 amino acids. The V gene lost 6 bases and the J gene lost 2 bases, with 7 bases spanning the gap. Germline CDR1 reads MNHEY; CDR2 reads SVGAGI. The CDR3 coding sequence is TGTGCCAGCAGCTCGGTTAACACTGAAGCTTTCTTT. It yields the protein CASSSVNTEAFF.

The chain joins TRBV7-2 to TRBJ1-2, with D uncertain. Germline lookup yields CDR1 SGHTA and CDR2 FQGNSA. Trimming took 2 bases from V and 4 from J, leaving 8 bases between them. This CDR3 is 13 amino acids long. Here the CDR3 DNA reads TGTGCCAGCAGCTTACAGGCTAGCTATGGCTACACCTTC. It encodes CASSLQASYGYTF.

This clone was detected only once. The rearrangement joins TRBV15 to TRBJ2-7, with 11 bases identical to TRBD1. CDR3 length: 15 residues. Germline-derived CDR1 and CDR2 are LNHNV and YYDKDF (reference sequence). With V trimmed by 4 bases and J by 4 bases, 6 bases remained unmatched. This CDR3 is CATSKMDRGQYEQYF. CDR3 in DNA: TGTGCCACCAGCAAGATGGACAGGGGGCAATACGAGCAGTACTTC.

The V call is TRBV29-1, the J call TRBJ2-5, with 10 bases that match TRBD1. V lost 4 bases and J lost 6; bases outside the gene matches: 8. Germline CDR1 SQVTM, CDR2 ANQGSEA. CDR3 size: 14 residues. Here the CDR3 DNA reads TGCAGCGTTGGATTGACAGGGGGCGCGAAGACCCAGTACTTC. It codes for CSVGLTGGAKTQYF.

This rearrangement joins TRBV6-6 to TRBJ2-2; D gene unclear. The CDR3 extends over 13 amino acids. Germline CDR1 MNHNY, CDR2 SVGAGI (reference sequence). The V end was cut by 6 bases, the J end by 4 bases, with 9 bases between. The CDR3 DNA sequence: TGTGCCAGCAGGAATGGGCCCACCGGGGAGCTGTTTTTT. Translating it yields CASRNGPTGELFF.

The rearrangement links TRBV6-6 to TRBJ1-1, with D possibly TRBD1 on 5 matching bases. CDR3 length: 14 amino acids. Germline assignment: CDR1 MNHNY and CDR2 SVGAGI (reference sequence). The V gene lost 5 bases and the J gene lost 2 bases, with 12 bases spanning the gap. The CDR3 loop reads CASSPGTANTEAFF. CDR3 sequence (DNA): TGTGCCAGCAGTCCCGGGACGGCTAACACTGAAGCTTTCTTT.

The CDR3 DNA reads TGTGCCAGCAGTTGGGGTGGCTCGGAGAGGAATCGGCAGTACTTC. Its protein is CASSWGGSERNRQYF. V usage is TRBV27 and J usage is TRBJ2-7; unclear D gene. Trimming shortened V by 4 bases and J by 9 bases, and 22 bases separated the two germline ends. Germline CDR1 reads MNHEY; CDR2 reads SMNVEV (reference sequence). CDR3 length: 15 amino acids.

This rearrangement joins TRBV6-5 to TRBJ2-3, with a tentative D call TRBD2 (5 bases). Trimming shortened V by 6 bases and J by 0 bases, and 13 bases separated the two germline ends. Per the germline V gene, CDR1 is MNHEY and CDR2 is SVGAGI. The CDR3 runs to 15 residues. This chain's CDR3 is CASSPWETSTDTQYF. DNA of the CDR3: TGTGCCAGCAGCCCCTGGGAGACTAGCACAGATACGCAGTATTTT.

This chain links TRBV10-3 with TRBJ2-5; D ambiguous. The CDR3 is 12 residues long. Germline CDR1 reads ENHRY; CDR2 reads SYGVKD. Trimming stripped 2 bases from V and 2 bases from J, with 3 bases between. In nucleotides, the CDR3 is TGTGCCATCAGTGAGCTTCAAGAGACCCAGTACTTC. Translating it yields CAISELQETQYF.